What follows are 4 T cell receptor delta chains derived from one specimen sequenced in a study of Vδ1+ human thymocytes. Findings and limits, study-wide: Highly polyclonal TRG and TRD repertoires with Gaussian CDR3 length distributions appeared in thymus.

RNA was extracted from the cells and then reverse transcribed. The CDR3 regions were amplified by multiplex PCR from V-gene primers to a constant-region primer. TCRdb reran clone calling via CATT on the multiplex PCR reads. The sample has 80,000 or so delta-chain clones, 30% to 40% seen once. Their cognate antigens are unknown. Sequencing was carried out using Vdelta1+ gamma-delta thymocytes from the thymus. Documented subset: FACS-sorted CD3+ TCRalphabeta- TCRVdelta1+ TCRVdelta2- thymocytes. The receptors were sampled from a boy under three years old who had congenital heart surgery.

The chain carries TRDV1 and TRDJ1; TRDD2 agrees at 8 bases. The CDR3 covers 23 residues. Germline trimming cut 3 bases from V and 0 bases from J; bases unmatched to any gene: 27. From germline, CDR1 is TSWWSYY and CDR2 QGS. The CDR3 sequence: CALGDFLPLGPGARTPYTDKLIF. Written as DNA, the CDR3 is TGTGCTCTTGGGGACTTCCTACCTCTGGGCCCTGGGGCCCGAACACCCTACACCGATAAACTCATCTTT.

This chain connects TRDV1 to TRDJ1; D remains ambiguous. This CDR3 comprises 19 residues. V dropped 3 bases and J dropped 0 bases, with 23 bases sitting between them. The V gene's germline CDR1 is TSWWSYY and CDR2 QGS. The CDR3 coding sequence is TGTGCTCTTGGGGAGAAGCTGTCACCGGAGAACAATGACACCGATAAACTCATCTTT. The encoded protein is CALGEKLSPENNDTDKLIF.

This clone occurred many times. Other DNA sequences within the sample encode an identical CDR3. The chain links TRDV2 to TRDJ1; 9 positions agree with TRDD3. The junction had 12 bases not matched to a gene; V was cut back by 5 bases and J by 0 bases. Germline V gene data show CDR1 as GEAIGNYY and CDR2 as EKD. The CDR3 contains 17 residues. The DNA for the CDR3 is TGTGCCTGTGGACTACTGGGGGACCCCGTGTACACCGATAAACTCATCTTT. Protein product: CACGLLGDPVYTDKLIF.

This clone has just a few counts. The J gene is TRDJ1, the V gene TRDV1; 8 nucleotides line up with TRDD3. This CDR3 spans 22 amino acids. J lost 4 bases, V lost 1 base, and 26 bases had no gene match. In germline, CDR1 is TSWWSYY, CDR2 QGS. As DNA, the CDR3 is TGTGCTCTTGGGGAACCCCTAGGGCATCCTAGTACCTGGGGGAACCGTCGCGATAAACTCATCTTT. Protein sequence: CALGEPLGHPSTWGNRRDKLIF.